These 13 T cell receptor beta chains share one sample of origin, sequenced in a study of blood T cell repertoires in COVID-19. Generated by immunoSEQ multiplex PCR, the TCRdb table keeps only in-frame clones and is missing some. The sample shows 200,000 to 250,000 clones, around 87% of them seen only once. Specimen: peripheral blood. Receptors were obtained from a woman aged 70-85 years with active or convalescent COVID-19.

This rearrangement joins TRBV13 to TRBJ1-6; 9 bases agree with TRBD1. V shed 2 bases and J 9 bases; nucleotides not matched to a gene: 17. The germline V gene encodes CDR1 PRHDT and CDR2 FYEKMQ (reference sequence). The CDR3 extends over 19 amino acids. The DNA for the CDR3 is TGTGCCAGCAGCTTAAATATGGGTCGGGTAACAGGGGGCCTTTCACCCCTCCACTTT. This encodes CASSLNMGRVTGGLSPLHF.

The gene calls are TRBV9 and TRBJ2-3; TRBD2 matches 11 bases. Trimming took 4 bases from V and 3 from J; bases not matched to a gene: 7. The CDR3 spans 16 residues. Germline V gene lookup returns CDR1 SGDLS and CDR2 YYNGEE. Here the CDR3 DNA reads TGTGCCAGCAGCCCTCTAGCGGGGGGCGGGACAGATACGCAGTATTTT. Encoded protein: CASSPLAGGGTDTQYF. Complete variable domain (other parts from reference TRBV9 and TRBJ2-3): DSGVTQTPKHLITATGQRVTLRCSPRSGDLSVYWYQQSLDQGLQFLIQYYNGEERAKGNILERFSAQQFPDLHSELNLSSLELGDSALYFCASSPLAGGGTDTQYFGPGTRLTVL.

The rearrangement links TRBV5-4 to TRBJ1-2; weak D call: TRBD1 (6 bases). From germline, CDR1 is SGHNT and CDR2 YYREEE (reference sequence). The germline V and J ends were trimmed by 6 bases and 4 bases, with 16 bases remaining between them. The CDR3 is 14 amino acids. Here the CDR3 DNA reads TGTGCCAGCAAGCTCCGGGGGGGGCCCTATGGCTACACCTTC. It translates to CASKLRGGPYGYTF. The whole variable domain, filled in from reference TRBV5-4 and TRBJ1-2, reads ETGVTQSPTHLIKTRGQQVTLRCSSQSGHNTVSWYQQALGQGPQFIFQYYREEENGRGNFPPRFSGLQFPNYSSELNVNALELDDSALYLCASKLRGGPYGYTFGSGTRLTVV.

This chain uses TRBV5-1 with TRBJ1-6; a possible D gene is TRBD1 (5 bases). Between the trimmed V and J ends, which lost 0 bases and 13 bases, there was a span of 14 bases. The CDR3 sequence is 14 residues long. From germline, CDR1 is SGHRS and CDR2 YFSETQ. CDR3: CASSLAEGPVPLHF. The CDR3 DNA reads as TGCGCCAGCAGCTTGGCGGAGGGGCCTGTCCCCCTCCACTTT.

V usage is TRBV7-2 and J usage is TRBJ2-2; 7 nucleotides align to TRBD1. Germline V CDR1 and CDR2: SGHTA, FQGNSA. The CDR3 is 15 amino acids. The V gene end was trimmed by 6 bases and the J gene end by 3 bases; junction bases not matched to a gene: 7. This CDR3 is CASRIQGFHTGELFF. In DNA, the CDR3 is TGTGCCAGCAGAATACAGGGGTTTCACACCGGGGAGCTGTTTTTT.

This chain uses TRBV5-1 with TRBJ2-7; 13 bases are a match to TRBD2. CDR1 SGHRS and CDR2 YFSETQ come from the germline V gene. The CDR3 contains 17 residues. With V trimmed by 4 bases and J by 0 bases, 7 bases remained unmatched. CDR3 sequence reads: CASSPWGLAGLSYEQYF. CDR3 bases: TGCGCCAGCAGCCCCTGGGGACTAGCGGGGCTCTCCTACGAGCAGTACTTC.

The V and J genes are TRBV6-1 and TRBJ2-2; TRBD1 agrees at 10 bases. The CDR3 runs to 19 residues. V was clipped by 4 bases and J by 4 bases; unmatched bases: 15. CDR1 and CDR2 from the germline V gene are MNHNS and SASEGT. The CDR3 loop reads CASSVKVVRGQGSTGELFF. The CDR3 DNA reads TGTGCCAGCAGTGTTAAGGTCGTCAGGGGACAGGGGAGCACCGGGGAGCTGTTTTTT.

CDR3 protein: CASSARTARLGTDGYTF. As DNA, the CDR3 is TGTGCCAGCAGCGCCAGGACGGCTAGGCTGGGGACAGATGGCTACACCTTC. The rearrangement joins TRBV2 to TRBJ1-2; 7 bases fit TRBD1. This CDR3 comprises 17 residues. V shed 6 bases, J shed 6 bases, and the junction held 19 bases outside the gene matches. Germline CDR1 SNHLY, CDR2 FYNNEI.

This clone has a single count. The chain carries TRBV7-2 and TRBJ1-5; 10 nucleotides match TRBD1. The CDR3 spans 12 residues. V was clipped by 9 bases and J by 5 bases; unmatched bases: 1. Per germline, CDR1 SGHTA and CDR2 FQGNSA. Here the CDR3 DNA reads TGTGCCAGTGGACAGGGGGATCAGCCCCAGCATTTT. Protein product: CASGQGDQPQHF. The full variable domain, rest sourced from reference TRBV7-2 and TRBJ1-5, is GAGVSQSPSNKVTEKGKDVELRCDPISGHTALYWYRQSLGQGLEFLIYFQGNSAPDKSGLPSDRFSAERTGGSVSTLTIQRTQQEDSAVYLCASGQGDQPQHFGDGTRLSIL.

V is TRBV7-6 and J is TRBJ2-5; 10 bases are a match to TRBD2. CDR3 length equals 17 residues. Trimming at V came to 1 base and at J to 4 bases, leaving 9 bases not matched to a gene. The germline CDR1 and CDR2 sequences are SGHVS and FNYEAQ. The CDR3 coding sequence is TGTGCCAGCAGCTTAGGACTAGCGGGTGGGGGGCGAGAGACCCAGTACTTC. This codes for CASSLGLAGGGRETQYF.

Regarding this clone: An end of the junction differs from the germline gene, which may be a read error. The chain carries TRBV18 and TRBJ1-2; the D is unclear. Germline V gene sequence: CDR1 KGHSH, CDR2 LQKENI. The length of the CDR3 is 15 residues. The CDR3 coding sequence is TGTGCCAGCTCAAAGATGGCGAGCGGTAACGATGGCTACACCTTC. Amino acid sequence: CASSKMASGNDGYTF.

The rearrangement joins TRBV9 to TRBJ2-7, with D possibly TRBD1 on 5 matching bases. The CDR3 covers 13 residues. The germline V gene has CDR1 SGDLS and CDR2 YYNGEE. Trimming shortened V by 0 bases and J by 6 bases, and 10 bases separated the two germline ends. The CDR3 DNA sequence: TGTGCCAGCAGCGTAGCTACGCAGGGCGAGCAGTACTTC. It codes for CASSVATQGEQYF.

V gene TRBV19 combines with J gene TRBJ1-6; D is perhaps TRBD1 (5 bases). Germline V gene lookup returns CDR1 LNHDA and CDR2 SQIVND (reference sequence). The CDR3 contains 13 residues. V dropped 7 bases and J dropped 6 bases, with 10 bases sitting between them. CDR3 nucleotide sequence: TGTGCCAGTACTCAGGGTCCTAATTCACCCCTCCACTTT. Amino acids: CASTQGPNSPLHF.